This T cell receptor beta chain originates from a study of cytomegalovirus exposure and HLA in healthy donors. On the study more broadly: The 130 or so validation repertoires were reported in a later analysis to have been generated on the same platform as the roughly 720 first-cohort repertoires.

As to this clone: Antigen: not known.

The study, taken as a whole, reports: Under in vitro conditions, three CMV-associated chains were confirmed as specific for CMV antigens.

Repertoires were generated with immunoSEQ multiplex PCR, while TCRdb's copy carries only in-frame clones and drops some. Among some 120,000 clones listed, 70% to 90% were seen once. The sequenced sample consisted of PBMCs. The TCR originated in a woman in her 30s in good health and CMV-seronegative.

This chain's CDR3 is CASSARQGGGYTF. The CDR3 coding sequence is TGTGCCAGTAGTGCGAGGCAGGGGGGAGGCTACACCTTC. The rearrangement uses TRBV19 and TRBJ1-2, with 7 nucleotides matching TRBD1. V gave up 5 bases and J gave up 8 bases; unmatched junction bases: 8. The CDR3 runs to 13 residues. Germline CDR1 LNHDA, CDR2 SQIVND (reference sequence).